This entry lists 17 T cell receptor beta chains sequenced from one sample in a study of cytomegalovirus exposure and HLA in healthy donors. Some clones are missing from TCRdb's copy, which holds only in-frame ones; the method was immunoSEQ multiplex PCR. This repertoire shows around 250,000 clones, around 87% found once; its top ten account for under 0.45%. The sample consisted of PBMCs. The receptors come from a woman aged 18 to 35 in good health and CMV-seronegative.

The chain links TRBV9 to TRBJ1-4; no definite D call. Deletions cut 4 bases from V and 2 bases from J, with 12 bases between. From germline, CDR1 is SGDLS and CDR2 YYNGEE. The CDR3 extends over 15 amino acids. DNA for the CDR3: TGTGCCAGCAGCCCCAGTGGGAGGACTAATGAAAAACTGTTTTTT. Translating gives CASSPSGRTNEKLFF.

The chain uses TRBV6-5 and TRBJ2-2; the D is unclear. Deletions cut 0 bases from V and 7 bases from J, with 9 bases between. Germline lookup yields CDR1 MNHEY and CDR2 SVGAGI. The CDR3 spans 14 residues. This CDR3 is CASSYSSAGGELFF. The CDR3 region has the DNA TGTGCCAGCAGTTACTCCTCCGCAGGCGGGGAGCTGTTTTTT.

This rearrangement joins TRBV27 to TRBJ2-1; no definite D call. The V end was cut by 0 bases, the J end by 7 bases, with 13 bases between. CDR3 length: 15 residues. Germline assignment: CDR1 MNHEY and CDR2 SMNVEV (reference sequence). The CDR3 sequence is CASSLSRIPGNEQFF. As DNA, the CDR3 is TGTGCCAGCAGTTTATCCAGGATACCTGGGAATGAGCAGTTCTTC.

The chain carries TRBV30 and TRBJ2-5, with TRBD2 as a possible D gene (5 bases). From germline, CDR1 is GTSNPN and CDR2 SVGIG (reference sequence). The CDR3 spans 11 residues. CDR3 in amino acids: CAGSRGETQYF. The DNA of the CDR3 is TGTGCTGGCAGCCGGGGAGAGACCCAGTACTTC. Based on the CDR3 plus reference TRBV30 and TRBJ2-5, the full variable domain is SQTIHQWPATLVQPVGSPLSLECTVEGTSNPNLYWYRQAAGRGLQLLFYSVGIGQISSEVPQNLSASRPQDRQFILSSKKLLLSDSGFYLCAGSRGETQYFGPGTRLLVL.

This clone came up a few times. The rearrangement links TRBV7-8 to TRBJ2-1; the D gene is possibly TRBD2 (6 bases). The CDR3 sequence is 18 residues long. Germline-derived CDR1 and CDR2 are SGHVS and FQNEAQ. V lost 1 base to trimming and J lost 0 bases, with 16 bases between them. CDR3 residues: CASSLVIVAGSSYNEQFF. The CDR3 bases are TGTGCCAGCAGCTTAGTGATTGTTGCGGGAAGCTCCTACAATGAGCAGTTCTTC.

The V and J genes are TRBV28 and TRBJ1-1; D not resolved. Germline CDR1 reads MDHEN; CDR2 reads SYDVKM. CDR3 size: 15 residues. The ends were cut back, 1 base at V and 1 base at J, with 10 bases in the middle. CDR3 residues: CASSLFNRENTEAFF. In DNA form, the CDR3 reads TGTGCCAGCAGTTTATTTAACAGAGAGAACACTGAAGCTTTCTTT. Full variable domain (outside the CDR3, taken from reference TRBV28 and TRBJ1-1): DVKVTQSSRYLVKRTGEKVFLECVQDMDHENMFWYRQDPGLGLRLIYFSYDVKMKEKGDIPEGYSVSREKKERFSLILESASTNQTSMYLCASSLFNRENTEAFFGQGTRLTVV.

The CDR3 protein is CASSLEISYGYTF. The CDR3 coding sequence is TGTGCCAGCAGCTTAGAGATTAGTTATGGCTACACCTTC. The chain has TRBV7-9 and TRBJ1-2; no definite D call. This CDR3 is built from 13 residues. Germline-derived CDR1 and CDR2 are SEHNR and FQNEAQ (reference sequence). Trimming stripped 1 base from V and 5 bases from J, with 8 bases between.

The chain combines TRBV27 with TRBJ1-2; maybe TRBD1 (6 bases). Germline values: CDR1 MNHEY, CDR2 SMNVEV (reference sequence). The CDR3 is made up of 14 amino acids. Deletions cut 7 bases from V and 5 bases from J, with 17 bases between. Written as DNA, the CDR3 is TGTGCCAGCACCGCAACTGGGGGGGCGTATGGCTACACCTTC. It is translated as CASTATGGAYGYTF.

This clone appeared a few times. The CDR3 reads CASTSGTPNTGELFF. CDR3 bases: TGTGCCAGCACCTCCGGGACACCGAACACCGGGGAGCTGTTTTTT. This chain joins TRBV27 and TRBJ2-2; possible D gene TRBD1, 6 bases. V dropped 7 bases and J dropped 0 bases, with 12 bases sitting between them. The CDR3 contains 15 residues. Looked up from germline, CDR1 is MNHEY and CDR2 is SMNVEV (reference sequence).

CDR3 sequence reads: CASSGSSGGLYNEQFF. CDR3 DNA sequence: TGTGCCAGCAGTGGGTCTAGCGGGGGCCTATACAATGAGCAGTTCTTC. The chain is built from TRBV2 and TRBJ2-1; 10 nucleotides line up with TRBD2. V was clipped by 4 bases and J by 4 bases; unmatched bases: 7. This CDR3 has 16 residues. Germline values: CDR1 SNHLY, CDR2 FYNNEI.

Here the CDR3 reads CARSLGGNTEAFF. CDR3 nucleotide sequence: TGTGCCAGAAGCTTGGGAGGGAACACTGAAGCTTTCTTT. The chain combines TRBV5-3 with TRBJ1-1; D is unresolved. TRBV5-3 is an open reading frame, and its role is uncertain. The CDR3 has 13 residues. Trimming removed 0 bases at V and 1 base at J, with 4 bases between.

The chain uses TRBV5-6 and TRBJ2-1, with a weak D call TRBD2 (7 bases). The CDR3 sequence is 15 residues long. From germline, CDR1 is SGHDT and CDR2 YYEEEE. V was shortened by 4 bases and J by 2 bases, with 13 bases between the two germline ends. CDR3 sequence (DNA): TGTGCCAGCAGCCCGAGGGGGGGACCCTACAATGAGCAGTTCTTC. This translates into CASSPRGGPYNEQFF.

The V call is TRBV27, the J call TRBJ1-1; 7 bases match TRBD1. The CDR3 totals 16 residues. CDR1 is MNHEY and CDR2 is SMNVEV in the germline V gene (reference sequence). The ends lost 7 bases at V and 3 bases at J; junction bases unmatched: 14. The CDR3: CASKQTGAGEDTEAFF. The CDR3 DNA follows: TGTGCCAGCAAGCAAACAGGGGCAGGTGAGGACACTGAAGCTTTCTTT.

V gene TRBV10-1 combines with J gene TRBJ1-4, with D possibly matching TRBD1 (6 bases). V shed 5 bases and J shed 2 bases, with 12 bases lying between them. The CDR3 covers 15 residues. Looked up from germline, CDR1 is WNHNN and CDR2 is SYGVQD (reference sequence). CDR3 sequence (DNA): TGCGCCAGCAGTACATACACAGGGACTAATGAAAAACTGTTTTTT. This translates into CASSTYTGTNEKLFF.

The chain joins TRBV7-9 to TRBJ2-1; no firm D call. The germline gives CDR1 SEHNR, CDR2 FQNEAQ (reference sequence). Trimming cost V 7 bases and J 8 bases, with 15 bases left between them. This CDR3 is built from 13 residues. CDR3 protein: CASNPGMTDEQFF. In DNA form, the CDR3 reads TGTGCCAGCAACCCAGGTATGACGGATGAGCAGTTCTTC.

This clone was observed a handful of times. The chain recombines TRBV6-1 with TRBJ2-7; TRBD1 matches 7 bases. The CDR3 totals 14 residues. V trimming: 6 bases; J trimming: 2 bases; junction bases outside the gene matches: 7. Per the germline V gene, CDR1 is MNHNS and CDR2 is SASEGT. The CDR3 DNA follows: TGTGCCAGCAGGCCGGGGACAGATGCCTACGAGCAGTACTTC. Residues: CASRPGTDAYEQYF.

This chain connects TRBV28 to TRBJ1-6; a possible D gene is TRBD1 (5 bases). The CDR3 runs to 14 residues. The V gene lost 3 bases and the J gene lost 4 bases, with 7 bases spanning the gap. Germline-derived CDR1 and CDR2 are MDHEN and SYDVKM. DNA for the CDR3: TGTGCCAGCAGTTTCAGGGAATATAATTCACCCCTCCACTTT. Its protein product is CASSFREYNSPLHF. Combining the CDR3 with reference TRBV28 and TRBJ1-6 gives the whole variable domain DVKVTQSSRYLVKRTGEKVFLECVQDMDHENMFWYRQDPGLGLRLIYFSYDVKMKEKGDIPEGYSVSREKKERFSLILESASTNQTSMYLCASSFREYNSPLHFGNGTRLTVT.